This TCR beta chain comes out of a study of blood T cell repertoires in COVID-19. The germline gives CDR1 SGHVS, CDR2 FQNEAQ. Trimming pared 5 bases from V and 8 bases from J, leaving 9 bases between. The CDR3 extends over 11 amino acids. In the source study's methods: For nucleated cells, counts were estimated from reference gene primer amplification. The data were produced by immunoSEQ multiplex PCR, yet TCRdb's version contains in-frame clones alone and is incomplete. That table gives V, J and clone size, and the DNA gave D and trimming. The table records roughly 260,000 clones, about 90% of them present only once. Membership in each cohort depended on participant-reported clinical history. Recovered participants had two consecutive negative NP/OP PCR tests, healthcare professional clearance, or symptom resolution.

The clonotype was recovered from a woman aged 18 to 35 who had recovered from COVID-19. Sample: PBMCs or T cells enriched from blood (not recorded which). The chain carries TRBV7-8 and TRBJ1-1; no definite D call. CDR3 bases: TGTGCCAGCAGCCCCAGGTCGGAAGCTTTCTTT. It specifies CASSPRSEAFF.